This T cell receptor (beta chain) was found in a study of shared clonotypes between healthy human individuals. Clones were sequenced by immunoSEQ multiplex PCR, and TCRdb holds only the in-frame ones, with some missing. Of about 2.3 million clones in the sample, around 93% were seen once. This CDR3 region has 15 residues. Germline CDR1 is SGHRS and CDR2 is YFSETQ. V was pared by 4 bases and J by 6 bases, with 20 bases between. V usage is TRBV5-1 and J usage is TRBJ2-7; tentative D call: TRBD2 (5 bases). Sequencing was performed on naive CD4+ T cells from PBMCs. As for subset: CD45RA+ positively selected. The sequence came from a man aged 18 to 29 in good health. Some clones in this sample may be carry-over from other donors' samples. The CDR3 spells CASSPGEYRPLEQYF. CDR3 DNA: TGCGCCAGCAGCCCTGGGGAGTACAGACCCCTCGAGCAGTACTTC.